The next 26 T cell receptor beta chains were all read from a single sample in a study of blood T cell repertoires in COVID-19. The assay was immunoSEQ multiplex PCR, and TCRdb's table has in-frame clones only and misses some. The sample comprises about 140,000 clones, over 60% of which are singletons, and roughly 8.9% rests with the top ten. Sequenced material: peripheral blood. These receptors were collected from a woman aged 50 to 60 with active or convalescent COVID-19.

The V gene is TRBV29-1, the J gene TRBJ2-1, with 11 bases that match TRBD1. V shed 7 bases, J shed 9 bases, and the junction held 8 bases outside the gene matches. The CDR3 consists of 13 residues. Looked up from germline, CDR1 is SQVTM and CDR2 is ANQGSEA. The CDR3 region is CSAGSGTGGEQFF. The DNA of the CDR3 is TGCAGCGCCGGCTCCGGGACAGGGGGTGAGCAGTTCTTC.

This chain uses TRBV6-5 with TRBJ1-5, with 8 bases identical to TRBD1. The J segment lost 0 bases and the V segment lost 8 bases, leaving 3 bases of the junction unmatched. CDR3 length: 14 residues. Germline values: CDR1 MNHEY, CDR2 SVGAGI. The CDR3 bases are TGTGCCAGCCAGGGGGCATATAGCAATCAGCCCCAGCATTTT. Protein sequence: CASQGAYSNQPQHF.

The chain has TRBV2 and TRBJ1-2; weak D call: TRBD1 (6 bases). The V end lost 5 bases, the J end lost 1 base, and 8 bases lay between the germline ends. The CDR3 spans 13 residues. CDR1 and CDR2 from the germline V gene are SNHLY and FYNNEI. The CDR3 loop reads CASSSDSNYGYTF. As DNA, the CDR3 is TGTGCCAGCAGTTCGGACAGTAACTATGGCTACACCTTC.

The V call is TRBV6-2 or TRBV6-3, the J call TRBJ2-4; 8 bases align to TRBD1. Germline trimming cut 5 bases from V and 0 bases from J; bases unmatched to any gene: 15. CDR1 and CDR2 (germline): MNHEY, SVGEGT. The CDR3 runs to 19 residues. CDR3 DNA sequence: TGTGCCAGCAGTGGACAGGGCCCGCAGACGGGGTTAGCCAAAAACATTCAGTACTTC. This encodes CASSGQGPQTGLAKNIQYF.

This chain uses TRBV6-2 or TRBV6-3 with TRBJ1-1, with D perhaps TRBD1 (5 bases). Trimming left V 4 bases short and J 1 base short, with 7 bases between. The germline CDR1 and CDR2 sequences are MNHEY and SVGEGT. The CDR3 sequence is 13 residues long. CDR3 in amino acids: CASSSTENTEAFF. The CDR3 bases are TGTGCCAGCAGTTCGACAGAGAACACTGAAGCTTTCTTT.

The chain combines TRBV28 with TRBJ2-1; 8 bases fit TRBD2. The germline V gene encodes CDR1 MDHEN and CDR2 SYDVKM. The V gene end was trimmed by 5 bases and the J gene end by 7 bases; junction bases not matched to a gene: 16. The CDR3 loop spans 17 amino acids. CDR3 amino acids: CASSPNRRAGDRNEQFF. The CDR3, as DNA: TGTGCCAGCAGTCCCAACCGTCGAGCGGGAGATAGGAATGAGCAGTTCTTC.

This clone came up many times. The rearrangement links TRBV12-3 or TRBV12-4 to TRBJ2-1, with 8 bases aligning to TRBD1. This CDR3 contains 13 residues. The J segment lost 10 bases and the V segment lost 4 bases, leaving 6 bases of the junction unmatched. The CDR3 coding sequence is TGTGCCAGCAGTTATCCGGACAGGGACGAGCAGTTCTTC. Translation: CASSYPDRDEQFF.

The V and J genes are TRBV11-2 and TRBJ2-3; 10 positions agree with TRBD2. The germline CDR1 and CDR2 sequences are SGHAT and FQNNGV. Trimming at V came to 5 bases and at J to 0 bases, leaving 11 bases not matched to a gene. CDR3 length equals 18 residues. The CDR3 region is CASSQERLAGVSTDTQYF. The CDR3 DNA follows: TGTGCCAGCAGCCAGGAGCGGCTAGCGGGAGTAAGCACAGATACGCAGTATTTT. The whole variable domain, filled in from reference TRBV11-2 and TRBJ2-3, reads EAGVAQSPRYKIIEKRQSVAFWCNPISGHATLYWYQQILGQGPKLLIQFQNNGVVDDSQLPKDRFSAERLKGVDSTLKIQPAKLEDSAVYLCASSQERLAGVSTDTQYFGPGTRLTVL.

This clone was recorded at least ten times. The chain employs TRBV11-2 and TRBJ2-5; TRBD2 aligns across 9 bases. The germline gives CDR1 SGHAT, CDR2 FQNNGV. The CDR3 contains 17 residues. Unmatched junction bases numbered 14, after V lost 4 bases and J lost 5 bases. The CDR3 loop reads CASSSPRVAGVVETQYF. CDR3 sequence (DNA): TGTGCCAGCAGCTCCCCCAGGGTAGCGGGAGTGGTGGAGACCCAGTACTTC.

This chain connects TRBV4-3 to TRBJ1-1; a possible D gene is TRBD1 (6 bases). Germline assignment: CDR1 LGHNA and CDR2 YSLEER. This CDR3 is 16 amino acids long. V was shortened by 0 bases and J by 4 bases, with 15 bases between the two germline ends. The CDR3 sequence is CASSQDMVGARTEAFF. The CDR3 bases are TGCGCCAGCAGCCAAGATATGGTGGGGGCGCGCACTGAAGCTTTCTTT.

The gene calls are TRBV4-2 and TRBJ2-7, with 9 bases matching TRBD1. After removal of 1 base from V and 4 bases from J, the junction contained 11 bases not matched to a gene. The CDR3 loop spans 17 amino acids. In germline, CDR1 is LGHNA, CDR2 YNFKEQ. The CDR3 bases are TGTGCCAGCAGCCAAGTTAGCCAACAGGGGGCAGTTTACGAGCAGTACTTC. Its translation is CASSQVSQQGAVYEQYF.

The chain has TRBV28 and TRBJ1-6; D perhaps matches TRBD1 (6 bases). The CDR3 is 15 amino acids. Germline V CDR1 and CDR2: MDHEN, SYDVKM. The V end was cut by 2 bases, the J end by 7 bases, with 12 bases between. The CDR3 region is CASSLPGDWNSPLHF. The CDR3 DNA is TGTGCCAGCAGTTTACCAGGGGATTGGAATTCACCCCTCCACTTT.

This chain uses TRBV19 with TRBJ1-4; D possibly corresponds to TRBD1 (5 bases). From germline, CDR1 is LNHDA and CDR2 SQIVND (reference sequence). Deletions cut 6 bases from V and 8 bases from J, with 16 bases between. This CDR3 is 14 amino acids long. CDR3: CASRNTGRGEKLFF. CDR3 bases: TGTGCCAGTAGGAATACAGGCCGGGGGGAAAAACTGTTTTTT.

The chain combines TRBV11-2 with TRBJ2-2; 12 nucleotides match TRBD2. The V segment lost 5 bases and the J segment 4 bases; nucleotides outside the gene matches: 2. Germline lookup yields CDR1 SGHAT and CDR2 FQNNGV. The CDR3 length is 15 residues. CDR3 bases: TGTGCCAGCAGCCTAGCGGGGGGGCCCACCGGGGAGCTGTTTTTT. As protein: CASSLAGGPTGELFF.

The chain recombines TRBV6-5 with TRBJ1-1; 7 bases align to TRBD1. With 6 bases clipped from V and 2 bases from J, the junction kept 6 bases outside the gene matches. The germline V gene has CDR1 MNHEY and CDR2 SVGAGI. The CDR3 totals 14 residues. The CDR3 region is CASRRGQRNTEAFF. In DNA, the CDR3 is TGTGCCAGCAGACGGGGACAGAGAAACACTGAAGCTTTCTTT.

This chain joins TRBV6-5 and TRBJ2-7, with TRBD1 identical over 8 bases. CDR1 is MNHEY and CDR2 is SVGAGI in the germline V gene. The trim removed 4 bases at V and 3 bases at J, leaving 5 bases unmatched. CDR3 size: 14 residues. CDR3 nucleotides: TGTGCCAGCAGTTCGGGACAGGTTTTCTACGAGCAGTACTTC. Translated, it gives CASSSGQVFYEQYF.

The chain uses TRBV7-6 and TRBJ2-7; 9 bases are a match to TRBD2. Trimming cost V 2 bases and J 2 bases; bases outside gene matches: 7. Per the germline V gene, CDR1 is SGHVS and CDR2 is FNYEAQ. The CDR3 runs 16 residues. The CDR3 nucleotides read TGTGCCAGCAGCTTAAAGGTTAGCGGGGGTGCCTACGAGCAGTACTTC. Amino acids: CASSLKVSGGAYEQYF. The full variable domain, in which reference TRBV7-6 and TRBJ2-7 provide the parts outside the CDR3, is GAGVSQSPRYKVTKRGQDVALRCDPISGHVSLYWYRQALGQGPEFLTYFNYEAQQDKSGLPNDRFSAERPEGSISTLTIQRTEQRDSAMYRCASSLKVSGGAYEQYFGPGTRLTVT.

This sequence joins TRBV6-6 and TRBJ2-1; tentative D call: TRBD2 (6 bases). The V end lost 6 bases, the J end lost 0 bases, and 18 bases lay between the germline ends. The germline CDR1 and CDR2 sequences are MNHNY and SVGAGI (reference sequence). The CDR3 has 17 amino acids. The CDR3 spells CASRRQIAASSYNEQFF. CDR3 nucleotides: TGTGCCAGCAGGCGACAAATAGCGGCCAGCTCCTACAATGAGCAGTTCTTC.

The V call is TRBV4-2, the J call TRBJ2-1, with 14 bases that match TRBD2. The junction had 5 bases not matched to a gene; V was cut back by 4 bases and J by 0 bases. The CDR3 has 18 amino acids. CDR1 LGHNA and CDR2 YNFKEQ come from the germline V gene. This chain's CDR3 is CASSRGLAGGTSYNEQFF. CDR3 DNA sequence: TGTGCCAGCAGCCGCGGACTAGCGGGAGGTACCTCCTACAATGAGCAGTTCTTC.

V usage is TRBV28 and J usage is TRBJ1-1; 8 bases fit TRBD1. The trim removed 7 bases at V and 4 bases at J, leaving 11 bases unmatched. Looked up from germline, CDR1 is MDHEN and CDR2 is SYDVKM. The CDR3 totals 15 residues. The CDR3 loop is CASTDFTGGSTEAFF. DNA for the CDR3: TGTGCCAGCACAGACTTTACAGGGGGAAGCACTGAAGCTTTCTTT.

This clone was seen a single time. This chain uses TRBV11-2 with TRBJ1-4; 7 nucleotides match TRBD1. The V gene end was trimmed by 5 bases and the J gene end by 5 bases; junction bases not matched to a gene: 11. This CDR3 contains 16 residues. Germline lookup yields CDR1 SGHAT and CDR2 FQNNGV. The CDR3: CASSISGTAINEKLFF. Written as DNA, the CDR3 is TGTGCCAGCAGCATCTCCGGGACAGCGATCAATGAAAAACTGTTTTTT.

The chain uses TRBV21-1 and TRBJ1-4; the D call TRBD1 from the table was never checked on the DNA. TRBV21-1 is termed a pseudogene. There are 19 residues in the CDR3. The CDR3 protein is CASRNDGEDRGRTNEKLFF. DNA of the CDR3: TGTGCCAGCAGAAACGATGGGGAAGACAGGGGAAGGACTAATGAAAAACTGTTTTTT.

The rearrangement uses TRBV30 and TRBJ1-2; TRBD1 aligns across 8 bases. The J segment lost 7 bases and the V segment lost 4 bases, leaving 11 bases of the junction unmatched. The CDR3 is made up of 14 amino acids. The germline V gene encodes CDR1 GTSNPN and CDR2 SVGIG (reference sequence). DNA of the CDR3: TGTGCCTGGAAAGGCCAGGGGGCGCCGGGTGGCTACACCTTC. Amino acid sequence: CAWKGQGAPGGYTF.

CDR3 in amino acids: CASSFHSGEQYF. CDR3 in DNA: TGTGCCAGCAGCTTTCATTCAGGGGAGCAGTACTTC. The gene calls are TRBV7-8 and TRBJ2-7; D might be TRBD1 (5 bases). CDR1 is SGHVS and CDR2 is FQNEAQ in the germline V gene. V was pared by 3 bases and J by 7 bases, with 10 bases between. This CDR3 region has 12 residues.

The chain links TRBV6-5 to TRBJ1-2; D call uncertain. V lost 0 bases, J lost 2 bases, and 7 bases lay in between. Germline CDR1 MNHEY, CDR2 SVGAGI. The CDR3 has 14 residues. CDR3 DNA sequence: TGTGCCAGCAGTTACTCGGCTGTGAACTATGGCTACACCTTC. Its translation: CASSYSAVNYGYTF.

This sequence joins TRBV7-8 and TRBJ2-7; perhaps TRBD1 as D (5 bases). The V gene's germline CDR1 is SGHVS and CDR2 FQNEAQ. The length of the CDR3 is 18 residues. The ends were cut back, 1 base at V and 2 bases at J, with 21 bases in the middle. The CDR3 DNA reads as TGTGCCAGCAGCTTAGGCAGGGAACGCGCTATGGTAACCTACGAGCAGTACTTC. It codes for CASSLGRERAMVTYEQYF.